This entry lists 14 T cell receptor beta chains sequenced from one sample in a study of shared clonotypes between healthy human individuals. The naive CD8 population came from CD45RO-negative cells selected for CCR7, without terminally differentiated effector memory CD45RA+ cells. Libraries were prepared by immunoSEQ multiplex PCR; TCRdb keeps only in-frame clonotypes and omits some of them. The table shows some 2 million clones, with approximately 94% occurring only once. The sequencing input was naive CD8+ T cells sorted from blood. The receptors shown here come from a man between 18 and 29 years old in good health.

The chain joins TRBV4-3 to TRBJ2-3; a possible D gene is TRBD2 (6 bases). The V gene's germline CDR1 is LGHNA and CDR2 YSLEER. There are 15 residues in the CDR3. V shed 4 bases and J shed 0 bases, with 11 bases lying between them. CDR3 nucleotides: TGCGCCAGCAGCCTGGGACTCATTAGCACAGATACGCAGTATTTT. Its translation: CASSLGLISTDTQYF.

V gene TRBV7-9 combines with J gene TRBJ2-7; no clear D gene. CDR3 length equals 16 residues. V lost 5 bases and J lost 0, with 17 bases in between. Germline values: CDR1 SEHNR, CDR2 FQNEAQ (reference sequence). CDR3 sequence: CASSRTYGDHSYEQYF. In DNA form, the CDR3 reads TGTGCCAGCAGCCGGACCTATGGGGATCACTCCTACGAGCAGTACTTC.

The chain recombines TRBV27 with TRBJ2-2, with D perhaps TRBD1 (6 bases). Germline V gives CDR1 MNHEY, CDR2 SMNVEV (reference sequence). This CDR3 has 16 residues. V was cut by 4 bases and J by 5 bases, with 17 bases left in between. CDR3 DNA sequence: TGTGCCAGCAGTTCTCCTTACGACAGGACGACCGGGGAGCTGTTTTTT. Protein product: CASSSPYDRTTGELFF.

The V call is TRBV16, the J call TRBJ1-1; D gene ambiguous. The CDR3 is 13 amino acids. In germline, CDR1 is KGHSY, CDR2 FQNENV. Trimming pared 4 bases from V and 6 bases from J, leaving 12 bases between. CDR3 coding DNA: TGTGCCAGCAGCCCCGTGGGTGTTTCTGAAGCTTTCTTT. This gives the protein CASSPVGVSEAFF.

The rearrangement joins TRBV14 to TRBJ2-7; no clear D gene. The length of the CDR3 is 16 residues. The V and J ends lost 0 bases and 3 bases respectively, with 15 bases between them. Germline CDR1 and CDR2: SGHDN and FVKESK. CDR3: CASSQESPGSLYEQYF. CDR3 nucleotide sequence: TGTGCCAGCAGCCAAGAATCCCCAGGTTCTCTCTACGAGCAGTACTTC.

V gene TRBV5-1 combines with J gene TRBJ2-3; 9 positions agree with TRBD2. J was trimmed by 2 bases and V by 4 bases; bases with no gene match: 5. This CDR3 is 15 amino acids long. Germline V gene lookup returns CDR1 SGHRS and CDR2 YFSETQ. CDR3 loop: CASSALAGHTDTQYF. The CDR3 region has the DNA TGCGCCAGCAGCGCCCTAGCGGGGCACACAGATACGCAGTATTTT.

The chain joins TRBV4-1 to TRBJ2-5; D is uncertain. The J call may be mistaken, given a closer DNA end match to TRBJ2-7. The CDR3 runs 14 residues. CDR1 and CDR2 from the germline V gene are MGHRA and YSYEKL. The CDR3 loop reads CASSQVPRSYEQYF. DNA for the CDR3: TGCGCCAGCAGCCAAGTGCCCAGATCCTACGAGCAGTACTTC.

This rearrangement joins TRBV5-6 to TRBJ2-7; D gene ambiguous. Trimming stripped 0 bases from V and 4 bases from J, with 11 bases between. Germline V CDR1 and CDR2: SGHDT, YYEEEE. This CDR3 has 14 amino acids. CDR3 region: CASSLDLQFYEQYF. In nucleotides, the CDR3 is TGTGCCAGCAGCTTGGATCTACAATTTTACGAGCAGTACTTC.

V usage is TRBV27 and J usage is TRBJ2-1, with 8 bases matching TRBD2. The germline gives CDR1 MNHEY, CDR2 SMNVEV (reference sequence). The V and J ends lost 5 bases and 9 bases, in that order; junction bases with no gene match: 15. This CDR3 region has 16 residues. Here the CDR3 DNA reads TGTGCCAGCAGTCACGGACTAGCCTTGGGGGCCGGTGAGCAGTTCTTC. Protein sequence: CASSHGLALGAGEQFF.

This CDR3 reads CASSPWTQETQYF. In nucleotides, the CDR3 is TGCGCCAGCAGCCCATGGACCCAAGAGACCCAGTACTTC. The chain is built from TRBV5-1 and TRBJ2-5; D uncertain. Germline lookup yields CDR1 SGHRS and CDR2 YFSETQ. Trimming stripped 4 bases from V and 1 base from J, with 8 bases between. The CDR3 is 13 residues long.

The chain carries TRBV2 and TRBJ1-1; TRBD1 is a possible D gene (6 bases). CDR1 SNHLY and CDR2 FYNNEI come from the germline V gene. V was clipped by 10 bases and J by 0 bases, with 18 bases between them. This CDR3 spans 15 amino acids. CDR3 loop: CATQLDRYMNTEAFF. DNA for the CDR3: TGTGCCACCCAACTGGACAGATACATGAACACTGAAGCTTTCTTT.

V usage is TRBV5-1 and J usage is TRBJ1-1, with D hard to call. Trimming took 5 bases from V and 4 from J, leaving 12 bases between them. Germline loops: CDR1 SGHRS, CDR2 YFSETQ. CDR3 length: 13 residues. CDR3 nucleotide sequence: TGCGCCAGCAGTTGGCGGGTTTCCACTGAAGCTTTCTTT. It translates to CASSWRVSTEAFF.

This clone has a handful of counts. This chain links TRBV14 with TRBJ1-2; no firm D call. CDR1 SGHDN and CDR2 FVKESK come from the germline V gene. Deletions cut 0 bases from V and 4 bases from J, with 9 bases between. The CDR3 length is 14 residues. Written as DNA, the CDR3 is TGTGCCAGCAGCCAAGATGACGGACCCTATGGCTACACCTTC. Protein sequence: CASSQDDGPYGYTF.

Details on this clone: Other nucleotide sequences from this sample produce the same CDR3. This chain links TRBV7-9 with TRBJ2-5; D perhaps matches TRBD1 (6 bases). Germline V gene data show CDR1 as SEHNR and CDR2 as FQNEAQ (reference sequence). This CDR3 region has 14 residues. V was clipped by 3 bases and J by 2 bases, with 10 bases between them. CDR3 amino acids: CASSLTGSQETQYF. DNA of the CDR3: TGTGCCAGCAGCTTGACAGGTTCTCAAGAGACCCAGTACTTC.